This T cell receptor (beta chain) is from a study of blood T cells in healthy people across ages. Isolated PBMCs totaled at least 7 million in each sample. At least 5 micrograms of total RNA were extracted per sample. The CDR3 runs to 13 residues. Germline V gene data show CDR1 as MNHEY and CDR2 as SVGAGI. The V end lost 4 bases, the J end lost 6 bases, and 13 bases lay between the germline ends. Ten or more counts support this clonotype. Sample-barcoded 5' priming and a J-beta primer mix drove a second PCR of 7 to 11 cycles. TCRdb recomputed calls from the 5' RACE reads with MiXCR, one row per CDR3 protein. The table records around 990,000 distinct CDR3 sequences, more than 30% of them present only once.

This sequence was found in a man between 18 and 35 years old in good health. This chain uses TRBV6-5 with TRBJ2-7; D ambiguous. Material: blood. CDR3: CASSLHKAGEQYF. In DNA form, the CDR3 reads TGTGCCAGCAGTTTACATAAAGCTGGCGAGCAGTACTTC.